The 20 T cell receptor beta chains below come from one sample, sequenced in a study of T cell repertoires in cytomegalovirus infection. TCRdb used MiXCR to reprocess the reads, holding one entry per CDR3 protein. The sample records under 500,000 distinct CDR3 sequences, more than 40% being singletons. Their cognate antigens are unknown. This material consisted of cultured PBMCs, taken from culture after CMV antigen stimulation. The origin of the receptors is a human donor in good health (CMV status not recorded). Some clones in this sample may be carry-over from other donors' samples.

The rearrangement links TRBV4-1 to TRBJ2-5; 7 nucleotides line up with TRBD1. V lost 4 bases to trimming and J lost 9 bases; unmatched junction nucleotides: 20. CDR1 is MGHRA, CDR2 YSYEKL, per germline. This CDR3 is 17 amino acids long. CDR3 sequence: CASSRVLSGTDLGAQYF. The DNA of the CDR3 is TGCGCCAGCAGCCGCGTCCTCTCCGGGACAGACCTTGGGGCCCAGTACTTC.

This clonotype was detected a few times. The chain uses TRBV7-2 and TRBJ2-7, with D possibly TRBD2 on 5 matching bases. CDR1 is SGHTA, CDR2 FQGNSA, per germline. V lost 4 bases to trimming and J lost 2 bases, with 9 bases between them. The CDR3 totals 13 residues. Written as DNA, the CDR3 is TGTGCCAGCAGCTACGCCGGGGCCTACGAGCAGTACTTC. As protein: CASSYAGAYEQYF.

The genes are TRBV7-2 and TRBJ2-2; 7 bases line up with TRBD1. The germline V gene has CDR1 SGHTA and CDR2 FQGNSA. The CDR3 is 15 amino acids. V was clipped by 5 bases and J by 5 bases; unmatched bases: 8. CDR3 in DNA: TGTGCCAGCAGCAAAAATACAGGGGAGACCGGGGAGCTGTTTTTT. Amino acid sequence: CASSKNTGETGELFF. Combining the CDR3 with reference TRBV7-2 and TRBJ2-2 gives the whole variable domain GAGVSQSPSNKVTEKGKDVELRCDPISGHTALYWYRQSLGQGLEFLIYFQGNSAPDKSGLPSDRFSAERTGGSVSTLTIQRTQQEDSAVYLCASSKNTGETGELFFGEGSRLTVL.

This clonotype came up a few times. V and J are TRBV14 and TRBJ2-5, with a possible D match to TRBD1 (6 bases). Trimming took off 2 bases at V and 1 base at J, with 17 bases between the two ends. CDR3 length: 17 residues. Germline lookup yields CDR1 SGHDN and CDR2 FVKESK. CDR3 in amino acids: CASSQKPSGRGQETQYF. For the CDR3, the DNA is TGTGCCAGCAGCCAAAAACCCAGTGGCAGGGGCCAAGAGACCCAGTACTTC.

The rearrangement links TRBV6-1 to TRBJ1-1; 9 nucleotides match TRBD1. This CDR3 is built from 14 residues. The germline gives CDR1 MNHNS, CDR2 SASEGT. V gave up 8 bases and J gave up 5 bases; unmatched junction bases: 9. The CDR3 region is CASCPSGTGTEAFF. DNA of the CDR3: TGTGCCAGCTGCCCCTCCGGGACAGGGACTGAAGCTTTCTTT.

This chain joins TRBV5-1 and TRBJ2-5; TRBD1 or TRBD2 may be the D gene (5 bases each). The CDR3 covers 15 residues. Trimming stripped 4 bases from V and 2 bases from J, with 15 bases between. Germline V lookup: CDR1 SGHRS, CDR2 YFSETQ. The CDR3 DNA is TGCGCCAGCAGCACCGAGGGGTCGGGGCAAGAGACCCAGTACTTC. Its translation is CASSTEGSGQETQYF.

Of note for this clonotype: Being one base from a much bigger clone, this may be a read error. The genes are TRBV6-8 and TRBJ2-3; D is ambiguous. The V end lost 6 bases, the J end lost 3 bases, and 13 bases lay between the germline ends. The CDR3 is made up of 14 amino acids. Germline assignment: CDR1 MNHGY and CDR2 SAAAGT. The CDR3 loop reads CASRTAEWTDTQYF. The CDR3 DNA sequence: TGTGCCAGCAGGACTGCGGAGTGGACAGATACGCAGTATTTT.

The chain couples TRBV19 to TRBJ2-3; possibly TRBD2 for D (5 bases). The CDR3 totals 18 residues. V was cut by 1 base and J by 0 bases, with 17 bases left in between. In germline, CDR1 is LNHDA, CDR2 SQIVND (reference sequence). The chain's CDR3 is CASSIGLWERPSTDTQYF. As DNA, the CDR3 is TGTGCCAGTAGTATAGGCCTTTGGGAGCGGCCCAGCACAGATACGCAGTATTTT. The full variable domain, rest sourced from reference TRBV19 and TRBJ2-3, is DGGITQSPKYLFRKEGQNVTLSCEQNLNHDAMYWYRQDPGQGLRLIYYSQIVNDFQKGDIAEGYSVSREKKESFPLTVTSAQKNPTAFYLCASSIGLWERPSTDTQYFGPGTRLTVL.

This chain joins TRBV12-3 or TRBV12-4 and TRBJ2-5; D may be TRBD2 (5 bases). Trimming removed 4 bases at V and 9 bases at J, with 15 bases between. The CDR3 extends over 13 amino acids. The CDR3 sequence is CASSYADRGPQYF. CDR3 sequence (DNA): TGTGCCAGCAGTTACGCCGACCGCGGGCCCCAGTACTTC.

The rearrangement links TRBV6-1 to TRBJ2-3, with TRBD2 as a possible D gene (5 bases). Germline CDR1 and CDR2: MNHNS and SASEGT. This CDR3 spans 13 amino acids. Trimming took 3 bases from V and 8 from J, leaving 12 bases between them. The CDR3 loop is CASSDSGIGTQYF. Here the CDR3 DNA reads TGTGCCAGCAGTGATTCGGGGATCGGTACGCAGTATTTT.

The chain combines TRBV5-4 with TRBJ2-3, with D possibly matching TRBD2 (7 bases). CDR1 and CDR2 (germline): SGHNT, YYREEE (reference sequence). This CDR3 has 15 residues. Trimming shortened V by 5 bases and J by 6 bases, and 19 bases separated the two germline ends. The CDR3 protein is CASRGGDQTGDTQYF. The CDR3 DNA reads TGTGCCAGCAGAGGGGGGGATCAAACCGGGGATACGCAGTATTTT.

The CDR3 DNA follows: TGTGCCAGCAGTTCCCTGGGTTGGTATGGCTACACCTTC. Protein product: CASSSLGWYGYTF. The chain recombines TRBV6-5 with TRBJ1-2; the D is unclear. The CDR3 runs to 13 residues. V was clipped by 4 bases and J by 5 bases, with 11 bases between them. Germline lookup yields CDR1 MNHEY and CDR2 SVGAGI.

V usage is TRBV5-4 and J usage is TRBJ2-5, with unresolved D. The V gene lost 2 bases and the J gene lost 3 bases, with 8 bases spanning the gap. Per germline, CDR1 SGHNT and CDR2 YYREEE (reference sequence). The CDR3 consists of 13 residues. CDR3 residues: CASSFDPKETQYF. DNA of the CDR3: TGTGCCAGCAGCTTTGACCCGAAAGAGACCCAGTACTTC.

The sample holds a few counts of this clonotype. This sequence joins TRBV5-5 and TRBJ1-5; D not certain. Trimming stripped 0 bases from V and 0 bases from J, with 7 bases between. CDR3 length: 15 residues. Germline assignment: CDR1 SGHKS and CDR2 YYEKEE (reference sequence). The CDR3 region has the DNA TGTGCCAGCAGCTTGGAGTTTAATAGCAATCAGCCCCAGCATTTT. Protein product: CASSLEFNSNQPQHF. The variable domain in full, with the rest retrieved from reference TRBV5-5 and TRBJ1-5, is DAGVTQSPTHLIKTRGQQVTLRCSPISGHKSVSWYQQVLGQGPQFIFQYYEKEERGRGNFPDRFSARQFPNYSSELNVNALLLGDSALYLCASSLEFNSNQPQHFGDGTRLSIL.

The chain carries TRBV6-1 and TRBJ2-1; the D gene could be TRBD1 or TRBD2 (6 bases each). Trimming pared 2 bases from V and 9 bases from J, leaving 14 bases between. This CDR3 is 14 amino acids long. Germline CDR1 and CDR2: MNHNS and SASEGT. Here the CDR3 reads CASSEWGRGVEQFF. In DNA, the CDR3 is TGTGCCAGCAGTGAATGGGGAAGGGGGGTTGAGCAGTTCTTC.

The chain is built from TRBV20-1 and TRBJ2-3; 7 bases agree with TRBD1. CDR3 size: 13 residues. Trimming took 6 bases from V and 2 from J; bases not matched to a gene: 5. Per germline, CDR1 DFQATT and CDR2 SNEGSKA (reference sequence). CDR3 bases: TGCAGTGCCTATGGACAGGCCACAGATACGCAGTATTTT. This encodes CSAYGQATDTQYF.

Many counts were recorded for this clonotype. The chain carries TRBV7-2 and TRBJ2-3; D possibly corresponds to TRBD2 (5 bases). This CDR3 has 15 residues. Germline assignment: CDR1 SGHTA and CDR2 FQGNSA. V was clipped by 3 bases and J by 3 bases, with 13 bases between them. CDR3 DNA sequence: TGTGCCAGCAGCTTCCGGGTCCCGGGGACAGATACGCAGTATTTT. Its protein product is CASSFRVPGTDTQYF.

This clonotype was detected a few times. The chain combines TRBV19 with TRBJ2-1; D remains ambiguous. The germline V gene has CDR1 LNHDA and CDR2 SQIVND (reference sequence). This CDR3 is built from 13 residues. Trimming stripped 3 bases from V and 9 bases from J, with 12 bases between. The CDR3 reads CASSMMAGTEQFF. Written as DNA, the CDR3 is TGTGCCAGTAGTATGATGGCCGGCACTGAGCAGTTCTTC.

The chain couples TRBV6-1 to TRBJ2-7, with TRBD2 as a possible D gene (5 bases). With 3 bases removed from V and 9 bases from J, the gap between germline ends came to 15 bases. This CDR3 spans 13 amino acids. The V gene's germline CDR1 is MNHNS and CDR2 SASEGT. CDR3 coding DNA: TGTGCCAGCAGTGAGGCGGCTGCCCGGGGGCAGTACTTC. Its protein is CASSEAAARGQYF.

This chain links TRBV4-3 with TRBJ1-1; D possibly corresponds to TRBD1 (6 bases). V lost 0 bases, J lost 0 bases, and 14 bases lay in between. CDR3 length: 17 amino acids. Per the germline V gene, CDR1 is LGHNA and CDR2 is YSLEER. CDR3 region: CASSQDRRTAMNTEAFF. For the CDR3, the DNA is TGCGCCAGCAGCCAAGATAGACGGACAGCGATGAACACTGAAGCTTTCTTT.